Listed here is a single TCR beta chain. Its cognate antigen is unknown. The data derive from a study of PD-1 blockade in classical Hodgkin lymphoma. Whole-study context: Patients were treated with nivolumab at 3 mg/kg, and this was given intravenously every 2 weeks.

Autologous stem cell transplantation was followed by relapse in every patient, and brentuximab vedotin exposure varied. Some clones are missing from TCRdb's copy, which holds only in-frame ones; the method was immunoSEQ multiplex PCR. The sample gives 90,000 to 100,000 clones, roughly 87% of which show up once; about 10% is in the top ten. The trim removed 10 bases at V and 5 bases at J, leaving 10 bases unmatched. Germline loops: CDR1 SGHAT, CDR2 FQNNGV. The CDR3 has 14 amino acids. Points from the study as a whole: The study found that TCR diversity rose significantly by C4D1 in CD4+ but not CD8+ cells. Similar baseline diversity was found in complete responders and newly diagnosed patients. Healthy donors were reported to have higher baseline TCR diversity than newly diagnosed patients.

This chain links TRBV11-2 with TRBJ2-1, with 8 bases that match TRBD2. The material sequenced was peripheral blood mononuclear cells (PBMCs), taken before the second cycle of nivolumab. The receptor comes from a human donor with classical Hodgkin lymphoma. CDR3 sequence (DNA): TGTGCCACACTCCCGGGACTAGGAAACAATGAGCAGTTCTTC. Protein sequence: CATLPGLGNNEQFF.